The T cell receptor (beta chain) under discussion was sequenced for a study of cytomegalovirus exposure and HLA in healthy donors. Use of 60 Vbeta and 13 Jbeta primers characterized the PCR. Sequenced by immunoSEQ multiplex PCR; TCRdb stores in-frame clones only, minus some. The table includes roughly 120,000 clones, around 77% detected once. The source material was PBMCs. This TCR derives from a man aged 50-59 years in good health and CMV-seropositive.

For the CDR3, the DNA is TGTGCCAGCAGTTACGCAGACAGGGAGAAAGGCTACACCTTC. Translation: CASSYADREKGYTF. The chain uses TRBV6-5 and TRBJ1-2; 7 bases align to TRBD1. Germline values: CDR1 MNHEY, CDR2 SVGAGI. This CDR3 comprises 14 residues. The J segment lost 8 bases and the V segment lost 2 bases, leaving 8 bases of the junction unmatched.